These T cell receptor beta chains were read from a single sample in a study of regulatory T cells in long-lasting Graves disease. Each CDR3 protein gets one entry after TCRdb re-called the multiplex PCR reads with MiXCR. Among 350,000 to 450,000 distinct CDR3 sequences listed, approximately 16% were seen once. In addition, the sample was reused for a study of T cells in Graves' hyperthyroidism and ophthalmopathy.

The sample here was peripheral blood mononuclear cells (PBMCs), taken at new diagnosis, from a patient treated with antithyroid drugs. These receptors originate from a man between 35 and 55 years old with Graves disease. Each CDR3 is given with its conserved first and last residue. D genes are given only for firm matches. The size field is filled for only some rows; it gives once, few, many or a size class.

D gene | J gene | clone size | V gene | CDR3 DNA | CDR3 protein
NA | TRBJ1-4 | many | TRBV2 | TGTGCCAGCAGACGACAGGTAGCAACTAATGAAAAACTGTTTTTT | CASRRQVATNEKLFF
NA | TRBJ2-7 | few | TRBV7-2 | TGTGCCAGCAGCTTTTCCAGGGCCTCCTACGAGCAGTACTTC | CASSFSRASYEQYF
NA | TRBJ2-7 | few | TRBV11-1 | TGTGCCAGCAGCCTAAGGTTGACGGTGTTCTACGAGCAGTACTTC | CASSLRLTVFYEQYF
TRBD1 | TRBJ2-1 | many | TRBV2 | TGTGCCAGCACCGGGGAAGGACAGGGGTACAATGAGCAGTTCTTC | CASTGEGQGYNEQFF
NA | TRBJ1-1 | many | TRBV29-1 | TGCAGCGTTGAAGATTTGGGGGGGAACACTGAAGCTTTCTTT | CSVEDLGGNTEAFF
NA | TRBJ1-2 | many | TRBV30 | TGTGCCTGGAGAGAGAAGGACCGATATGGCTACACCTTC | CAWREKDRYGYTF
TRBD1 | TRBJ2-1 | many | TRBV5-1 | TGCGCCAGCAGCTTGGTGGGACAGTCCTACAATGAGCAGTTCTTC | CASSLVGQSYNEQFF
NA | TRBJ2-3 | many | TRBV28 | TGTGCCAGCAGGGGGGGAGGACAGAACACAGATACGCAGTATTTT | CASRGGGQNTDTQYF
TRBD2 | TRBJ2-3 | many | TRBV4-3 | TGCGCCAGCAGCTTCAGACTAGCAGGAGATACGCAGTATTTT | CASSFRLAGDTQYF
NA | TRBJ2-7 | many | TRBV6-1 | TGTGCCAGCAGTCCCGCCCATTCTAGTTCCGAGCAGTACTTC | CASSPAHSSSEQYF
TRBD1 | TRBJ1-5 | NA | TRBV6-2/TRBV6-3 | TGTGCCAGCAGTTCGACAGGGGTGAGATATCAGCCCCAGCATTTT | CASSSTGVRYQPQHF
NA | TRBJ1-6 | many | TRBV11-3 | TGTGCCAGCAGCTCGGACAGCTATAATTCACCCCTCCACTTT | CASSSDSYNSPLHF
NA | TRBJ1-5 | many | TRBV20-1 | TGCAGTGCTAGGAAAGGAGGGAGGGGCAATCAGCCCCAGCATTTT | CSARKGGRGNQPQHF
TRBD1 | TRBJ1-4 | many | TRBV14 | TGTGCCAGCAGCCAGACAGGGGTGGAAAAACTGTTTTTT | CASSQTGVEKLFF
TRBD2 | TRBJ2-2 | many | TRBV7-9 | TGTGCCAGCAGCTTGGGACTAGCTGGGACCGGGGAGCTGTTTTTT | CASSLGLAGTGELFF
TRBD1 | TRBJ1-5 | many | TRBV2 | TGTGCCAGCAGTGAGCTGGACAGGGACGATCAGCCCCAGCATTTT | CASSELDRDDQPQHF